This T cell receptor (beta chain) derives from a study of regulatory T cells in long-lasting Graves disease. Study conclusions and caveats: Persistent Graves' patients showed reduced TCR diversity versus newly diagnosed patients. With 2,500 to 3,500 shared public clonotypes, persistent patients exceeded new patients, who shared about a thousand. Persistent disease was associated with favored TRBV28 usage and with favored use of TRBJ1-2 and TRBJ2-5.

This CDR3 has 17 residues. CDR1 is MDHEN and CDR2 is SYDVKM in the germline V gene. Trimming stripped 5 bases from V and 2 bases from J, with 16 bases between. This clonotype was observed at least ten times. The antigen is unknown. Time point: persistent/refractory GD, antithyroid drugs over 5 years with positive TRAb. After RNA was extracted from PBMCs, the TCR library was made from it. Graves' disease diagnosis was established per American Thyroid Association guidelines. Both iRepertoire HTBI primers and Arm-PCR of CDR3 regions were used to build the TCR beta libraries. Using its own MiXCR run on the multiplex PCR reads, TCRdb lists one record per CDR3 protein. Of 400,000 to 500,000 distinct CDR3 sequences in the sample, roughly a fifth were seen once.

This rearrangement joins TRBV28 to TRBJ2-6; unclear D gene. The specimen comprised peripheral blood mononuclear cells (PBMCs), sampled when the disease was refractory, from a patient treated with antithyroid drugs. The source of this sequence is a female donor with Graves disease. The CDR3: CASSSRPLAPGANVLTF. The CDR3 DNA reads as TGTGCCAGCAGTAGTCGTCCCTTAGCCCCTGGGGCCAACGTCCTGACTTTC.